Following are 15 T cell receptor beta chains from one sample sequenced in a study of regulatory T cells in long-lasting Graves disease. Building of the TCR beta libraries involved iRepertoire HTBI primers and Arm-PCR of CDR3 regions. TCRdb called the multiplex PCR reads again in MiXCR, with one record for every CDR3 protein. The sample lists 350,000 to 450,000 distinct CDR3 sequences, 20% to 25% occurring once. Described time point: persistent/refractory GD, antithyroid drugs over 5 years with positive TRAb. The TCR library used RNA extracted from PBMCs. Material: peripheral blood mononuclear cells (PBMCs), obtained when the disease was refractory, from a patient treated with antithyroid drugs. All receptors come from a woman aged 40-49 years with Graves disease.

The CDR3: CASSPRSSADTQYF. The DNA of the CDR3 is TGTGCCAGCTCACCTCGCAGTAGCGCAGATACGCAGTATTTT. J is TRBJ2-3 and V is TRBV18; maybe TRBD2 (5 bases). This CDR3 region has 14 residues. Germline V gene sequence: CDR1 KGHSH, CDR2 LQKENI. The germline V and J ends were trimmed by 3 bases and 4 bases, with 11 bases remaining between them.

The J gene is TRBJ2-7, the V gene TRBV6-2 or TRBV6-3; TRBD2 aligns across 7 bases. The CDR3 runs to 14 residues. From germline, CDR1 is MNHEY and CDR2 SVGEGT. The junction had 4 bases not matched to a gene; V was cut back by 5 bases and J by 0 bases. The CDR3 DNA reads as TGTGCCAGCAGTGAATCGGGGGGCTCCTACGAGCAGTACTTC. Translation gives CASSESGGSYEQYF.

This clonotype was seen ten or more times. The V gene is TRBV28, the J gene TRBJ2-7; 9 nucleotides align to TRBD2. The CDR3 has 16 amino acids. Germline assignment: CDR1 MDHEN and CDR2 SYDVKM. V shed 4 bases, J shed 1 base, and the junction held 8 bases outside the gene matches. The CDR3: CASSSRVAGVSYEQYF. CDR3 bases: TGTGCCAGCAGTTCCAGGGTAGCGGGAGTGTCCTACGAGCAGTACTTC.

The J gene is TRBJ2-1, the V gene TRBV12-3 or TRBV12-4; weak D call: TRBD2 (5 bases). Trimming stripped 5 bases from V and 4 bases from J, with 12 bases between. This CDR3 is 14 amino acids long. CDR3 loop: CASSPQDLYNEQFF. CDR3 sequence (DNA): TGTGCCAGCAGTCCGCAGGACTTATACAATGAGCAGTTCTTC.

This clonotype has a count of ten or more. The V call is TRBV28, the J call TRBJ2-4; 7 bases are a match to TRBD1. There are 13 residues in the CDR3. The V segment lost 3 bases and the J segment 7 bases; nucleotides outside the gene matches: 3. Germline V gene data show CDR1 as MDHEN and CDR2 as SYDVKM. The CDR3: CASSLTGTNIQYF. The CDR3 nucleotides are TGTGCCAGCAGTTTGACAGGGACGAACATTCAGTACTTC.

The chain employs TRBV28 and TRBJ2-1; the match to TRBD2 covers 7 bases. Germline values: CDR1 MDHEN, CDR2 SYDVKM. J gave up 4 bases and V 6 bases, and 15 bases lay outside the gene matches. The CDR3 has 17 residues. This CDR3 reads CASSPRWIGGRYNEQFF. CDR3 DNA sequence: TGTGCCAGCAGCCCCCGGTGGATTGGCGGGAGATACAATGAGCAGTTCTTC.

This clonotype has only a few counts. The rearrangement uses TRBV29-1 and TRBJ1-1; 8 bases fit TRBD1. The germline gives CDR1 SQVTM, CDR2 ANQGSEA. CDR3 size: 16 residues. Germline trimming cut 6 bases from V and 4 bases from J; bases unmatched to any gene: 16. CDR3 sequence (DNA): TGCAGCGTGGGGCAAATGCAGGGGGCGTGGGGCACTGAAGCTTTCTTT. Protein sequence: CSVGQMQGAWGTEAFF.

This clonotype showed up just a few times. The chain is built from TRBV5-1 and TRBJ1-1, with D perhaps TRBD1 (5 bases). The CDR3 has 16 residues. Germline assignment: CDR1 SGHRS and CDR2 YFSETQ. Deletions cut 5 bases from V and 2 bases from J, with 19 bases between. In nucleotides, the CDR3 is TGCGCCAGCAGACCAAACTCCGGGACTCTTAACACTGAAGCTTTCTTT. Residues: CASRPNSGTLNTEAFF. The whole variable domain, filled in from reference TRBV5-1 and TRBJ1-1, reads KAGVTQTPRYLIKTRGQQVTLSCSPISGHRSVSWYQQTPGQGLQFLFEYFSETQRNKGNFPGRFSGRQFSNSRSEMNVSTLELGDSALYLCASRPNSGTLNTEAFFGQGTRLTVV.

At least ten counts were recorded for this clonotype. This chain connects TRBV20-1 to TRBJ1-2; TRBD1 matches at 9 bases. V was pared by 0 bases and J by 6 bases, with 8 bases of the junction left unmatched. The CDR3 is made up of 15 amino acids. CDR1 and CDR2 (germline): DFQATT, SNEGSKA (reference sequence). The CDR3 region is CSARDPGTGTDGYTF. Written as DNA, the CDR3 is TGCAGTGCTAGAGACCCCGGGACAGGGACGGATGGCTACACCTTC.

The J gene is TRBJ2-7, the V gene TRBV20-1, with 10 bases lining up with TRBD1. CDR1 and CDR2 from the germline V gene are DFQATT and SNEGSKA (reference sequence). V shed 5 bases, J shed 4 bases, and the junction held 8 bases outside the gene matches. The CDR3 contains 14 residues. CDR3 in amino acids: CSAHRTGGSYEQYF. In nucleotides, the CDR3 is TGCAGTGCTCATAGGACAGGGGGTTCGTACGAGCAGTACTTC.

This clonotype was seen repeatedly, ten times or more. This chain links TRBV28 with TRBJ2-5; possible D gene TRBD1, 5 bases. V lost 3 bases to trimming and J lost 3 bases, with 17 bases between them. The CDR3 spans 16 residues. Per germline, CDR1 MDHEN and CDR2 SYDVKM. The CDR3 protein is CASSLRMGNRKETQYF. Written as DNA, the CDR3 is TGTGCCAGCAGTTTGAGGATGGGGAACAGGAAAGAGACCCAGTACTTC.

This clonotype was recorded once. This sequence may be a read error, since a much larger clone differs from it by one base. The chain links TRBV28 to TRBJ1-6; D might be TRBD1 (5 bases). Trimming removed 6 bases at V and 4 bases at J, with 13 bases between. Per the germline V gene, CDR1 is MDHEN and CDR2 is SYDVKM. The CDR3 length is 15 residues. The CDR3 here is CASRGVKGYNSPLHF. DNA of the CDR3: TGTGCCAGCAGGGGGGTAAAGGGATATAATTCACCCCTCCACTTT.

In this sample, this clonotype turned up a few times. The chain couples TRBV19 to TRBJ1-5; the D is unclear. The germline gives CDR1 LNHDA, CDR2 SQIVND (reference sequence). Trimming removed 3 bases at V and 6 bases at J, with 9 bases between. The length of the CDR3 is 13 residues. Here the CDR3 reads CASSMASTQPQHF. The DNA of the CDR3 is TGTGCCAGTAGTATGGCGTCAACTCAGCCCCAGCATTTT.

This clonotype showed up many times. The chain is built from TRBV28 and TRBJ2-7; possible D gene TRBD2, 6 bases. In germline, CDR1 is MDHEN, CDR2 SYDVKM. Trimming pared 6 bases from V and 6 bases from J, leaving 15 bases between. This CDR3 comprises 13 residues. The chain's CDR3 is CASSAGLRLEQYF. The DNA for the CDR3 is TGTGCCAGCAGCGCGGGACTGCGTCTCGAGCAGTACTTC.

The chain carries TRBV7-9 and TRBJ2-6, with D possibly being TRBD1 (6 bases). Germline assignment: CDR1 SEHNR and CDR2 FQNEAQ (reference sequence). This CDR3 spans 17 amino acids. V was clipped by 7 bases and J by 1 base, with 17 bases between them. In DNA, the CDR3 is TGTGCCAGCACAAGGGCAGGGGCTTGGTCTGGGGCCAACGTCCTGACTTTC. Translating it yields CASTRAGAWSGANVLTF.